This T cell receptor beta chain was captured by sequencing in a study of blood T cell repertoires in COVID-19. This CDR3 region has 14 residues. Between the trimmed V and J ends, which lost 3 bases and 1 base, there was a span of 9 bases. Germline CDR1 reads LNHDA; CDR2 reads SQIVND (reference sequence). This clone was detected once. Some clones are missing from TCRdb's copy, which holds only in-frame ones; the method was immunoSEQ multiplex PCR. The repertoire holds 55,000 to 85,000 clones, 81% seen once, with about 0.8% in the top ten. This chain links TRBV19 with TRBJ1-2; D gene unclear. The TCR sequence derives from a woman in her 70s with acute or convalescent COVID-19. Sequenced: peripheral blood. CDR3 in amino acids: CASSIQVNNYGYTF. The CDR3 bases are TGTGCCAGTAGTATCCAGGTGAATAACTATGGCTACACCTTC.